This T cell receptor (beta chain) emerged from a study of blood T cell repertoires in COVID-19. V lost 5 bases and J lost 4, with 16 bases in between. CDR3 length: 15 residues. Germline V gene lookup returns CDR1 SEHNR and CDR2 FQNEAQ (reference sequence). This table comes from immunoSEQ multiplex PCR, and its TCRdb copy is limited to in-frame clones, with some not included. The sample contains 400,000 to 550,000 clones, 70% to 90% of which appear only once. Sequencing used PBMCs or T cells enriched from blood (not recorded which). The rearrangement joins TRBV7-9 to TRBJ2-3; no clear D gene. This sequence originates from a woman aged 18-29 years with acute COVID-19. The CDR3 coding sequence is TGTGCCAGCAGCCCAGGCCTCCCCCCTTCAGATACGCAGTATTTT. As protein: CASSPGLPPSDTQYF.